These 31 T cell receptor beta chains were all obtained from the same sample, sequenced in a study of tumor-infiltrating lymphocytes in primary liver carcinoma. Unsorted whole blood yielded the blood RNA, and germline DNA was also extracted. Priming with a constant-region primer yielded TCR beta cDNA from 400 to 500 ng total RNA. A slightly modified ARM-PCR protocol with three nested multiplex PCR rounds produced these TCR beta libraries. Amplification in the first two PCR rounds was performed using TRBV1-TRBV30 forward primers and a C-beta reverse primer for 10 cycles each. TCRdb reprocessed the multiplex PCR reads via MiXCR and lists one record per CDR3 protein. The sample carries hundreds of thousands of distinct CDR3 sequences, around three fifths recorded once. The sample consisted of peripheral blood. The source is a woman aged 25-40 years with primary liver carcinoma and hepatitis B virus infection.

This clonotype appeared a few times. A junction boundary mismatches the germline segment, possibly from a read error. J is TRBJ2-2 and V is TRBV6-6; 7 bases agree with TRBD2. The CDR3 consists of 17 residues. Germline V gene data show CDR1 as MNHNY and CDR2 as SVGAGI (reference sequence). The CDR3 coding sequence is TGTGCCGGCAGTTGGGGCCCCCGGGCTAGCGGCACCGGGGAGCTGTTTTTT. Amino acid sequence: CAGSWGPRASGTGELFF.

Comments on this clonotype: A much larger clone differs by one base, so this may be a read error. CDR3: CVSSYRSSGNTIYF. The DNA for the CDR3 is TGTGTCAGCAGTTACAGGAGCTCTGGAAACACCATATATTTT. This chain connects TRBV6-6 to TRBJ1-3; a weak D match, TRBD1 (5 bases). This CDR3 has 14 residues. Per the germline V gene, CDR1 is MNHNY and CDR2 is SVGAGI (reference sequence).

This clonotype was picked up one time. Just one base apart from a much larger clone, this may be a read error. The rearrangement joins TRBV4-3 to TRBJ2-1; possible D gene TRBD2, 6 bases. Between the trimmed V and J ends, which lost 1 base and 7 bases, there was a span of 14 bases. Germline loops: CDR1 LGHNA, CDR2 YSLEER. The CDR3 is 15 residues long. CDR3 loop: CASSQVTGEVNEQFF. CDR3 DNA sequence: TGCGCCAGCAGCCAAGTAACGGGAGAGGTTAATGAGCAGTTCTTC.

The table lists this clonotype with many counts. The chain combines TRBV29-1 with TRBJ1-2; TRBD1 might be the D (5 bases). V was shortened by 3 bases and J by 4 bases, with 12 bases between the two germline ends. Germline CDR1 and CDR2: SQVTM and ANQGSEA. CDR3 length: 13 residues. The CDR3 reads CSVEGVGIYGYTF. As DNA, the CDR3 is TGCAGCGTTGAGGGGGTGGGAATCTATGGCTACACCTTC.

The chain carries TRBV7-8 and TRBJ2-1; the D is unclear. Trimming cost V 2 bases and J 12 bases, with 11 bases left between them. Germline-derived CDR1 and CDR2 are SGHVS and FQNEAQ. The CDR3 sequence is 12 residues long. The CDR3 is CASSLSQSRQFF. CDR3 in DNA: TGTGCCAGCAGCTTAAGCCAGTCGAGGCAGTTCTTC.

The CDR3 protein is CASSHRDFYEQYF. In nucleotides, the CDR3 is TGTGCCAGCAGTCACCGGGACTTTTACGAGCAGTACTTC. V gene TRBV6-6 combines with J gene TRBJ2-7, with a possible D match to TRBD2 (6 bases). V lost 5 bases and J lost 4, with 12 bases in between. Germline values: CDR1 MNHNY, CDR2 SVGAGI (reference sequence). The CDR3 consists of 13 residues.

This chain connects TRBV4-2 to TRBJ2-6; D gene uncertain. CDR3 size: 15 residues. The V and J ends lost 4 bases and 0 bases respectively, with 7 bases between them. Germline V gene lookup returns CDR1 LGHNA and CDR2 YNFKEQ. This CDR3 reads CASSRISSGANVLTF. Written as DNA, the CDR3 is TGTGCCAGCAGCCGCATCAGCTCTGGGGCCAACGTCCTGACTTTC.

As regards this clonotype: A read error is possible here, since a much larger clone lies one base away. V is TRBV29-1 and J is TRBJ1-1; D is unresolved. The CDR3 covers 14 residues. CDR1 and CDR2 from the germline V gene are SQVTM and ANQGSEA. CDR3 loop: CSVERGYGRTGAFF. CDR3 bases: TGCAGCGTTGAACGAGGGTATGGGAGGACTGGAGCTTTCTTT. The full variable domain, completed using reference TRBV29-1 and TRBJ1-1, is SAVISQKPSRDICQRGTSLTIQCQVDSQVTMMFWYRQQPGQSLTLIATANQGSEATYESGFVIDKFPISRPNLTFSTLTVSNMSPEDSSIYLCSVERGYGRTGAFFGQGTRLTVV.

The chain couples TRBV29-1 to TRBJ1-1; maybe TRBD1 (5 bases). V was cut by 6 bases and J by 1 base, with 12 bases left in between. This CDR3 is 13 amino acids long. Looked up from germline, CDR1 is SQVTM and CDR2 is ANQGSEA. The CDR3 protein is CSVRFGQNTEAFF. In DNA form, the CDR3 reads TGCAGCGTCCGATTTGGACAGAACACTGAAGCTTTCTTT.

Remarks on this clonotype: Given a much more abundant clone one base away, this may be a read error. The gene calls are TRBV12-3 or TRBV12-4 and TRBJ2-7; D gene ambiguous. V was trimmed by 3 bases and J by 2 bases, leaving 11 bases between them. This CDR3 has 14 amino acids. CDR3 nucleotides: TGTGCCAGCAGTTTCGGCAGTGAGACCTACGAGCAGTACTTC. It encodes CASSFGSETYEQYF.

Note on this clonotype: Since the CDR3 does not end with the conserved phenylalanine or tryptophan, this likely comes from a read error. The V call is TRBV11-2, the J call TRBJ2-3; no clear D gene. Germline V gene sequence: CDR1 SGHAT, CDR2 FQNNGV. This CDR3 is built from 13 residues. In DNA form, the CDR3 reads TGTGTCAGCAGCCAATCCCGCACAGATACGCAGTATCTT. The encoded protein is CVSSQSRTDTQYL.

For this clonotype: Given a much more abundant clone one base away, this may be a read error. The V gene is TRBV6-1, the J gene TRBJ1-2, with D unclear. Germline values: CDR1 MNHNS, CDR2 SASEGT. The CDR3 length is 12 residues. The CDR3 nucleotides are TGTGACAGCAGTGAGACGGGGATCGGCTACACCTTC. It codes for CDSSETGIGYTF.

This rearrangement joins TRBV6-5 to TRBJ1-3; no clear D. CDR1 and CDR2 from the germline V gene are MNHEY and SVGAGI. Trimming took off 4 bases at V and 0 bases at J, with 13 bases between the two ends. The CDR3 is 16 amino acids. The CDR3 nucleotides read TGTGCCAGCAGTTTCTCGACGATAAGCTCTGGAAACACCATATATTTT. It yields the protein CASSFSTISSGNTIYF.

In its sample, this clonotype was seen a few times. The rearrangement uses TRBV6-2 or TRBV6-3 and TRBJ2-3; 7 bases map to TRBD2. The CDR3 covers 19 residues. The germline CDR1 and CDR2 sequences are MNHEY and SVGEGT. V was pared by 6 bases and J by 2 bases, with 20 bases of the junction left unmatched. Here the CDR3 reads CASRPNHLLARFYTDTQYF. The CDR3 coding sequence is TGTGCCAGCAGGCCCAACCATTTACTAGCGCGATTCTACACAGATACGCAGTATTTT.

This clonotype turned up a few times. The genes are TRBV12-3 or TRBV12-4 and TRBJ2-5, with D possibly TRBD2 on 5 matching bases. This CDR3 has 13 amino acids. The V and J ends lost 3 bases and 5 bases respectively, with 10 bases between them. As DNA, the CDR3 is TGTGCCAGCAGTTTCGTGGGAGTGGAGACCCAGTACTTC. This codes for CASSFVGVETQYF.

Turning to this clonotype: A much larger clonotype is one base distant, so this may be a read error. The V and J genes are TRBV6-5 and TRBJ2-7; D is possibly TRBD1 (6 bases). Germline assignment: CDR1 MNHEY and CDR2 SVGAGI. CDR3 length: 15 amino acids. The CDR3 DNA follows: TGTGTCAGCAGCCCCGACAGGTTGGGCTCCTACGAGCAGTACTTC. Translation: CVSSPDRLGSYEQYF.

Note on this clonotype: One end of the junction fails to match germline, which may point to a read error. The rearrangement joins TRBV4-1 to TRBJ2-1; 7 positions match TRBD2. The V gene's germline CDR1 is MGHRA and CDR2 YSYEKL. The CDR3 has 16 amino acids. CDR3 protein: CVSSHPGTTVYNEQFF. CDR3 nucleotide sequence: TGCGTCAGCAGCCACCCGGGGACTACAGTTTACAATGAGCAGTTCTTC.

About this clonotype itself: This may be a read error: a much more frequent sequence differs by one nucleotide. V usage is TRBV6-1 and J usage is TRBJ1-5, with D hard to call. The CDR3 extends over 15 amino acids. From germline, CDR1 is MNHNS and CDR2 SASEGT. Between the trimmed V and J ends, which lost 10 bases and 1 base, there was a span of 17 bases. DNA of the CDR3: TGTGCCACCTCGGACTGGTGGCAAAGCAATCAGCCCCAGCATTTT. Its protein product is CATSDWWQSNQPQHF.

The chain combines TRBV6-6 with TRBJ2-7; D is possibly TRBD1 or TRBD2 (6 bases each). With 8 bases removed from V and 4 bases from J, the gap between germline ends came to 18 bases. This CDR3 contains 14 residues. CDR1 is MNHNY and CDR2 is SVGAGI in the germline V gene (reference sequence). This CDR3 reads CASEPVTGRYEQYF. The CDR3 DNA reads TGTGCCAGCGAGCCGGTAACAGGGAGGTACGAGCAGTACTTC.

Remarks on this clonotype: One end of the junction does not line up with germline, which may come from a read error. The chain joins TRBV7-8 to TRBJ2-3; TRBD1 agrees at 8 bases. Germline CDR1 SGHVS, CDR2 FQNEAQ. This CDR3 has 14 residues. CDR3 amino acids: CARSLGQGTDTQYF. CDR3 in DNA: TGTGCCCGCAGCCTTGGACAGGGAACAGATACGCAGTATTTT. Full variable domain (missing parts from reference TRBV7-8 and TRBJ2-3): GAGVSQSPRYKVAKRGQDVALRCDPISGHVSLFWYQQALGQGPEFLTYFQNEAQLDKSGLPSDRFFAERPEGSVSTLKIQRTQQEDSAVYLCARSLGQGTDTQYFGPGTRLTVL.

This clonotype was seen a handful of times. The chain uses TRBV6-6 and TRBJ1-5, with TRBD1 identical over 7 bases. Per the germline V gene, CDR1 is MNHNY and CDR2 is SVGAGI (reference sequence). The CDR3 runs 14 residues. V gave up 10 bases and J gave up 3 bases; unmatched junction bases: 9. The CDR3 DNA reads TGTGCCATCCGAAGTGGGACAGTCAATCAGCCCCAGCATTTT. Encoded protein: CAIRSGTVNQPQHF.

In this sample, this clonotype turned up a few times. It may be a read error: a sequence one base away is much more abundant. The chain combines TRBV6-5 with TRBJ2-7; perhaps TRBD2 as D (6 bases). This CDR3 contains 13 residues. V lost 5 bases and J lost 4, with 12 bases in between. CDR1 is MNHEY, CDR2 SVGAGI, per germline. CDR3 DNA: TGTGCCAGCAGTCACGAGGAGGGGTACGAGCAGTACTTC. This encodes CASSHEEGYEQYF.

The gene calls are TRBV7-9 and TRBJ2-7; D not certain. Per the germline V gene, CDR1 is SEHNR and CDR2 is FQNEAQ (reference sequence). The V and J ends lost 5 bases and 4 bases respectively, with 9 bases between them. The CDR3 is 12 residues long. The chain's CDR3 is CASSTRLYEQYF. The DNA for the CDR3 is TGTGCCAGCAGCACCCGACTGTACGAGCAGTACTTC.

In this sample, this clonotype turned up a few times. The rearrangement links TRBV6-5 to TRBJ2-2; D may be TRBD2 (5 bases). Trimming took off 4 bases at V and 5 bases at J, with 17 bases between the two ends. The germline CDR1 and CDR2 sequences are MNHEY and SVGAGI. The CDR3 is 16 amino acids. CDR3 protein: CASSLSSGNPTGELFF. CDR3 nucleotides: TGTGCCAGCAGTTTGTCCTCCGGGAACCCGACCGGGGAGCTGTTTTTT.

Comment on this clonotype: The junction departs from the called germline gene at one end, perhaps through a read error. The genes are TRBV5-5 and TRBJ2-2, with TRBD2 identical over 12 bases. This CDR3 region has 16 residues. Germline V gene lookup returns CDR1 SGHKS and CDR2 YYEKEE (reference sequence). The CDR3 spells CTSSPSLAGGPGELFF. As DNA, the CDR3 is TGTACCAGCAGCCCCTCACTAGCGGGAGGTCCCGGGGAGCTGTTTTTT.

As regards this clonotype: This could be a read error, since a much larger clone is one nucleotide away. This rearrangement joins TRBV6-1 to TRBJ2-4; D might be TRBD2 (6 bases). In germline, CDR1 is MNHNS, CDR2 SASEGT. The CDR3 has 13 amino acids. Trimming took 7 bases from V and 6 from J, leaving 13 bases between them. The DNA of the CDR3 is TGTGCCAGCACTCCGGGAGTTCTAAACATTCAGTACTTC. Translation: CASTPGVLNIQYF.

Comments on this clonotype: A junction end diverges from the germline sequence, so it may reflect a read error. The chain couples TRBV5-6 to TRBJ2-1; TRBD2 matches 9 bases. Looked up from germline, CDR1 is SGHDT and CDR2 is YYEEEE. This CDR3 is built from 17 residues. The CDR3 region has the DNA TGTGCCGGCAGCTATACCCTAGCGGGACTCTCCTACAATGAGCAGTTCTTC. It encodes CAGSYTLAGLSYNEQFF.

This clonotype has a handful of counts. For the CDR3, the DNA is TGTGCCAGCAGCCGGGAACTAGCGGGAGCCTCCTACAATGAGCAGTTCTTC. This sequence encodes CASSRELAGASYNEQFF. The chain carries TRBV14 and TRBJ2-1, with 11 bases lining up with TRBD2. CDR1 is SGHDN and CDR2 is FVKESK in the germline V gene. The CDR3 length is 17 residues. V shed 4 bases and J 0 bases; nucleotides not matched to a gene: 5.

A word on this clonotype: A much larger clone is a single base away; this may be a read error. The V and J genes are TRBV12-3 or TRBV12-4 and TRBJ2-5; 8 bases align to TRBD2. This CDR3 comprises 14 residues. This chain's CDR3 is CTSSPIAGIETQYF. CDR3 nucleotide sequence: TGTACCAGCAGTCCTATAGCGGGAATAGAGACCCAGTACTTC.

In regard to this clonotype: The CDR3 does not close with the conserved phenylalanine or tryptophan, likely indicating a read error. This rearrangement joins TRBV4-2 to TRBJ2-5, with TRBD2 matching 8 bases. Germline-derived CDR1 and CDR2 are LGHNA and YNFKEQ. The CDR3 covers 16 residues. The CDR3 here is CVSSQEGKAGAATQYL. The CDR3 DNA is TGTGTCAGCAGCCAAGAGGGAAAAGCGGGAGCGGCGACCCAGTACTTA.

About this clonotype itself: This likely comes from a read error, as the CDR3 has no conserved phenylalanine or tryptophan at its end. The chain has TRBV11-3 and TRBJ2-3; perhaps TRBD2 as D (5 bases). Per germline, CDR1 SGHNT and CDR2 YENEEA. The CDR3 spans 14 residues. V was cut by 5 bases and J by 5 bases, with 14 bases left in between. The CDR3 coding sequence is TGTGCCAGCAGCCTGACGGATGGAGGAGATACGCAGTATTTG. Its translation is CASSLTDGGDTQYL.